The T cell receptor beta chain described here comes from a study of OX40 agonist ivuxolimab in advanced cancers. Study-level results: Relative to CD4+ cells, CD8+ T cells on average had more expanded clones. The study observed clonal expansion of CD4+ and CD8+ blood T cells by week 6 at 0.1 to 3.0 mg/kg.

Worth noting for this clone: The target antigen is unknown.

Germline-derived CDR1 and CDR2 are KGHSH and LQKENI. V shed 3 bases and J shed 4 bases, with 10 bases lying between them. The CDR3 consists of 14 residues. Using immunoSEQ multiplex PCR, the repertoire was profiled, and TCRdb retains in-frame clones only, with some absent. The repertoire holds roughly 90,000 clones, under 95% seen once, with 0.3% to 0.4% in the top ten. The chain has TRBV18 and TRBJ1-5; TRBD1 is a possible D gene (6 bases). Sample: CD4+ or CD8+ T cells sorted from blood, taken in a trial of the OX40 agonist ivuxolimab. The receptor was isolated from an adult with an advanced solid tumor such as melanoma, head and neck, liver or kidney cancer. CDR3 nucleotide sequence: TGTGCCAGCTCACCGGGGCAGGGGAATCAGCCCCAGCATTTT. Amino acids: CASSPGQGNQPQHF.